This T cell receptor (beta chain) was profiled in a study of shared clonotypes between healthy human individuals. The protocol was immunoSEQ multiplex PCR, while the TCRdb copy is restricted to in-frame clones and leaves out a portion. The profile shows approximately 740,000 clones, more than 85% of them singletons. CDR3 length equals 16 residues. J was trimmed by 5 bases and V by 7 bases; bases with no gene match: 11. The V gene's germline CDR1 is SGHAT and CDR2 FQNNGV. CD45RO-negative, CCR7-positively selected cells formed the naive CD8 fraction, excluding terminally differentiated effector memory CD45RA+ cells.

This TCR derives from a man aged 30 to 45 in good health. Sequenced material: naive CD8+ T cells sorted from blood. The rearrangement uses TRBV11-2 and TRBJ2-1; 10 bases match TRBD2. CDR3 DNA sequence: TGTGCCAGCACTGCTAGCGGGAGCCCCCACAACAATGAGCAGTTCTTC. This gives the protein CASTASGSPHNNEQFF. Full variable domain (rest looked up from reference TRBV11-2 and TRBJ2-1): EAGVAQSPRYKIIEKRQSVAFWCNPISGHATLYWYQQILGQGPKLLIQFQNNGVVDDSQLPKDRFSAERLKGVDSTLKIQPAKLEDSAVYLCASTASGSPHNNEQFFGPGTRLTVL.